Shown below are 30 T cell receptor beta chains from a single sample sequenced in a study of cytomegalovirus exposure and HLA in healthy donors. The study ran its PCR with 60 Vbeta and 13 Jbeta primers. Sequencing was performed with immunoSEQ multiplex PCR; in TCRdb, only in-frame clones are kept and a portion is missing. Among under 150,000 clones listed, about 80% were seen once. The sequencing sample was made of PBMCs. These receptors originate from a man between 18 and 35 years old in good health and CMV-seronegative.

The CDR3 sequence is CASGLDTYEQYF. The CDR3 DNA sequence: TGTGCTAGTGGACTAGACACCTACGAGCAGTACTTC. The chain uses TRBV12-5 and TRBJ2-7, with D maybe TRBD2 (5 bases). This CDR3 is 12 amino acids long. Germline loops: CDR1 LGHNT, CDR2 FRNRAP. Deletions cut 6 bases from V and 2 bases from J, with 8 bases between.

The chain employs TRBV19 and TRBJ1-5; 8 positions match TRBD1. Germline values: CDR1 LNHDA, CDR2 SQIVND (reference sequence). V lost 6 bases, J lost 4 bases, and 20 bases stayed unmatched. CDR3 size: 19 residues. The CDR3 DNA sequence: TGTGCCAGTAGAGTACGGGCGGACAGGGTGGTAGATGGGAATCAGCCCCAGCATTTT. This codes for CASRVRADRVVDGNQPQHF.

CDR3 amino acids: CASNLRGGTEAFF. As DNA, the CDR3 is TGTGCCAGCAACCTGAGGGGAGGGACTGAAGCTTTCTTT. The rearrangement links TRBV27 to TRBJ1-1; D perhaps matches TRBD1 (5 bases). V lost 7 bases and J lost 5, with 14 bases in between. CDR3 length: 13 residues. Germline CDR1 and CDR2: MNHEY and SMNVEV (reference sequence).

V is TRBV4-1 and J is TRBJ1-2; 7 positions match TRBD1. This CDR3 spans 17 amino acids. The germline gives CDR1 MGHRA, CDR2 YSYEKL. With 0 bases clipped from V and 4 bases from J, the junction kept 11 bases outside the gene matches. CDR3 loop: CASSQDPRQGRTYGYTF. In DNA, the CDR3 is TGCGCCAGCAGCCAAGATCCCCGACAGGGTAGGACCTATGGCTACACCTTC.

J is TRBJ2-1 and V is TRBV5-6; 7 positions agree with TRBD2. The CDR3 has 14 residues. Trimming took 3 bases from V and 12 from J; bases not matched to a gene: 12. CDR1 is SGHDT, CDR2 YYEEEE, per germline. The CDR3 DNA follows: TGTGCCAGCAGCTCCTGGGCGGGGGAGGTTCGGCAGTTCTTC. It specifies CASSSWAGEVRQFF. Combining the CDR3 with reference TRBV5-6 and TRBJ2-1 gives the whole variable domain DAGVTQSPTHLIKTRGQQVTLRCSPKSGHDTVSWYQQALGQGPQFIFQYYEEEERQRGNFPDRFSGHQFPNYSSELNVNALLLGDSALYLCASSSWAGEVRQFFGPGTRLTVL.

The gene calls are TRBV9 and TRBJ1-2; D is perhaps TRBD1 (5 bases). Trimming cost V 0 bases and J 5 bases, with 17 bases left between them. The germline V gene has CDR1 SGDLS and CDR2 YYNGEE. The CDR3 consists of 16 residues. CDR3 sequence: CASSVDPRGGQYGYTF. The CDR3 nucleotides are TGTGCCAGCAGCGTAGATCCCCGGGGAGGACAATATGGCTACACCTTC.

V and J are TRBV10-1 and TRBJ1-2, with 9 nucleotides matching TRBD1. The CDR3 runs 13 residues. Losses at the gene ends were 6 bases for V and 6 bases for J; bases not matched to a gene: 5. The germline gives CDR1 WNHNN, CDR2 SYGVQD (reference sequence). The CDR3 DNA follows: TGCGCCAGCAGAACGGGACAGGGAGATGGCTACACCTTC. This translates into CASRTGQGDGYTF.

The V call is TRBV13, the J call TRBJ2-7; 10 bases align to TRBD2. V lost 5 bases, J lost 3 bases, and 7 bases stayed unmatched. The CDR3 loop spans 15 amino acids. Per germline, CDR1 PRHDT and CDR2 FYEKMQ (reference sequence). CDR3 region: CASSTGLAPHYEQYF. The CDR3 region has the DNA TGTGCCAGCAGCACGGGACTAGCGCCTCACTACGAGCAGTACTTC.

The CDR3 sequence: CASSFGTARLNTEAFF. CDR3 DNA: TGTGCCAGCAGCTTCGGGACAGCCCGTCTTAACACTGAAGCTTTCTTT. This chain uses TRBV5-4 with TRBJ1-1; 7 nucleotides align to TRBD1. The CDR3 is 16 amino acids. The ends lost 2 bases at V and 2 bases at J; junction bases unmatched: 9. Germline V CDR1 and CDR2: SGHNT, YYREEE (reference sequence).

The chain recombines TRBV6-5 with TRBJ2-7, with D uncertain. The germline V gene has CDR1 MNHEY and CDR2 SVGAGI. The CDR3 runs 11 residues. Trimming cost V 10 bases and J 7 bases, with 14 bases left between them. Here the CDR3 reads CATLESEEQYF. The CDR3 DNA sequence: TGTGCCACCCTTGAATCGGAGGAGCAGTACTTC.

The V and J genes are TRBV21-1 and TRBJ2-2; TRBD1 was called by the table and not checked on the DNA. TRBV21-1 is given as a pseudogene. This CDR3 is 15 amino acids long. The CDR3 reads CASSYRDRGPGELFF. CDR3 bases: TGTGCCAGCAGCTACCGGGACAGGGGCCCCGGGGAGCTGTTTTTT.

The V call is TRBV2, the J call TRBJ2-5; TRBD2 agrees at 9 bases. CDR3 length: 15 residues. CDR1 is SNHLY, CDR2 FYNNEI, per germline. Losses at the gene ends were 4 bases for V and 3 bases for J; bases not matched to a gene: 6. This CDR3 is CASSARGGVKETQYF. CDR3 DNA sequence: TGTGCCAGCAGTGCGCGCGGGGGGGTGAAAGAGACCCAGTACTTC.

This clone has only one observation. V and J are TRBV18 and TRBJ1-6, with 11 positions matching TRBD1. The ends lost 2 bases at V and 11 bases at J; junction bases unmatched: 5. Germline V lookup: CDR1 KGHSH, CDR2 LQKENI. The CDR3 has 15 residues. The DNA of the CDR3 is TGTGCCAGCTCACCAAGGACAGGGGGCGACGCACCCCTCCACTTT. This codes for CASSPRTGGDAPLHF.

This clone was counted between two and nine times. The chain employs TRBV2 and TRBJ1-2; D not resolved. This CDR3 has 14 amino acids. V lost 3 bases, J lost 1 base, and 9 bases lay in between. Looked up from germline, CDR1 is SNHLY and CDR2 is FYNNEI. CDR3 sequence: CASSETGFNYGYTF. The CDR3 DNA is TGTGCCAGCAGTGAGACTGGATTTAACTATGGCTACACCTTC.

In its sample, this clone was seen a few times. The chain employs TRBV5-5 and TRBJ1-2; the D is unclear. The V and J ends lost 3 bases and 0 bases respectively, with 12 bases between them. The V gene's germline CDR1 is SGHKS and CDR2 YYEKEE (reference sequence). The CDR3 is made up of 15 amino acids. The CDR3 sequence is CASSSQRSSNYGYTF. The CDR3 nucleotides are TGTGCCAGCAGCTCCCAGCGGAGTTCTAACTATGGCTACACCTTC. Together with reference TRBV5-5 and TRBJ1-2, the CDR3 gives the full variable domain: DAGVTQSPTHLIKTRGQQVTLRCSPISGHKSVSWYQQVLGQGPQFIFQYYEKEERGRGNFPDRFSARQFPNYSSELNVNALLLGDSALYLCASSSQRSSNYGYTFGSGTRLTVV.

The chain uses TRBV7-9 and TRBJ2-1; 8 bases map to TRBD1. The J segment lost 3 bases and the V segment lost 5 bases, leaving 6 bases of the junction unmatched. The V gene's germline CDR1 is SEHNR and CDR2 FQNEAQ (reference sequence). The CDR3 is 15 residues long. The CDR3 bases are TGTGCCAGCAGCCGCGGACAGGGAGACTACAATGAGCAGTTCTTC. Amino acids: CASSRGQGDYNEQFF. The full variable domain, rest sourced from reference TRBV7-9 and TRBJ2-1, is DTGVSQNPRHKITKRGQNVTFRCDPISEHNRLYWYRQTLGQGPEFLTYFQNEAQLEKSRLLSDRFSAERPKGSFSTLEIQRTEQGDSAMYLCASSRGQGDYNEQFFGPGTRLTVL.

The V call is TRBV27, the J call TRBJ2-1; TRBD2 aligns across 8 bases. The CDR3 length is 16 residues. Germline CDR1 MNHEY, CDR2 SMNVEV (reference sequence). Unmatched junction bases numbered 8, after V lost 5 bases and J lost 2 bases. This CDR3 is CASSPLSGGPYNEQFF. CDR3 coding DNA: TGTGCCAGCAGTCCCCTCAGCGGGGGCCCCTACAATGAGCAGTTCTTC.

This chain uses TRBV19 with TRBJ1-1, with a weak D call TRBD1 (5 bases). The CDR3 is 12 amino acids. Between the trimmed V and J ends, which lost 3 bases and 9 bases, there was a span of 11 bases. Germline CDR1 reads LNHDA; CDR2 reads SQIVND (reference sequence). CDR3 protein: CASSISGPQAFF. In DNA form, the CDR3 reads TGTGCCAGTAGTATCTCAGGGCCTCAAGCTTTCTTT.

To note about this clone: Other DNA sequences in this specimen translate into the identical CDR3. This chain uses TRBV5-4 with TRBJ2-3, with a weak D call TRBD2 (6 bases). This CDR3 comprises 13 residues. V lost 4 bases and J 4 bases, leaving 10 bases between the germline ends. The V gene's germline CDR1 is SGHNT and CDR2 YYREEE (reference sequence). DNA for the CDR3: TGTGCCAGCAGCCCGACGGGAGCAGATACGCAGTATTTT. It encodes CASSPTGADTQYF.

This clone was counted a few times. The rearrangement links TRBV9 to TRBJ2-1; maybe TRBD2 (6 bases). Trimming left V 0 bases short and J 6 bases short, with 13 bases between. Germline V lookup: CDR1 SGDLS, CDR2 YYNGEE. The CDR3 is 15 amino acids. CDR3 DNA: TGTGCCAGCAGCGTAGATACTAGCCCTAGCAATGAGCAGTTCTTC. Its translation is CASSVDTSPSNEQFF.

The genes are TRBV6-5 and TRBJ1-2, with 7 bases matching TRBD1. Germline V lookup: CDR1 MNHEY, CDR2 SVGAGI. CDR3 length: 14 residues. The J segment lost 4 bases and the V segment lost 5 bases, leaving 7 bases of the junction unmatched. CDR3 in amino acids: CASSRDRLSYGYTF. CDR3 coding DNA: TGTGCCAGCAGTCGGGACAGACTTTCCTATGGCTACACCTTC.

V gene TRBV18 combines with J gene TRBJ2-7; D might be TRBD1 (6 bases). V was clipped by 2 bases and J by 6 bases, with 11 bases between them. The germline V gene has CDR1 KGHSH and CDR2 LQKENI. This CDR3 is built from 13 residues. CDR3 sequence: CASSPNRDSEQYF. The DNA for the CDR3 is TGTGCCAGCTCACCAAACAGGGATTCCGAGCAGTACTTC.

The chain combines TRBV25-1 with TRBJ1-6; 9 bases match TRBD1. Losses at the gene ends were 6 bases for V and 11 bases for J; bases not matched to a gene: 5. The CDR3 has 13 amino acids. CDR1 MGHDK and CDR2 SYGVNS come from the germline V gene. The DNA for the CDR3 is TGTGCCAGCAGAGGACAGGGGACGGCACCCCTCCACTTT. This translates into CASRGQGTAPLHF.

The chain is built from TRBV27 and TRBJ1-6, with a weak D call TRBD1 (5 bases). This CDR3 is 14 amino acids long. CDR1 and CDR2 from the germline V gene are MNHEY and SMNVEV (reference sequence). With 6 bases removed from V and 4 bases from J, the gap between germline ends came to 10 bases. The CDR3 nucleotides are TGTGCCAGCAGATTCGGGGGGTATAATTCACCCCTCCACTTT. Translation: CASRFGGYNSPLHF.

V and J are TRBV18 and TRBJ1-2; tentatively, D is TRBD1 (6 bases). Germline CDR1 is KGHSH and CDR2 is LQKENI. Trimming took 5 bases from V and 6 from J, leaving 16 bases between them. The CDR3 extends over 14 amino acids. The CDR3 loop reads CASSDVQGPDGYTF. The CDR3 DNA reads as TGTGCCAGCTCAGACGTACAGGGCCCAGATGGCTACACCTTC.

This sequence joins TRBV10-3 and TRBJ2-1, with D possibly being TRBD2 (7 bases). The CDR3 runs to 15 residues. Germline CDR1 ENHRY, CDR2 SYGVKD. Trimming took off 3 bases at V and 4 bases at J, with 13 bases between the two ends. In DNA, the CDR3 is TGTGCCATCAGTGAAGGGGGGGACCCATACAATGAGCAGTTCTTC. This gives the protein CAISEGGDPYNEQFF.

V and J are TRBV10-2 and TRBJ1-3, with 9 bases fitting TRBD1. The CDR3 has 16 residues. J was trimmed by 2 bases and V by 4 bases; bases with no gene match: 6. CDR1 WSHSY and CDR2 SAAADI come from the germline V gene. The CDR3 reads CASSGMTGGAGNTIYF. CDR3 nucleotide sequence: TGCGCCAGCAGTGGGATGACAGGGGGAGCTGGAAACACCATATATTTT.

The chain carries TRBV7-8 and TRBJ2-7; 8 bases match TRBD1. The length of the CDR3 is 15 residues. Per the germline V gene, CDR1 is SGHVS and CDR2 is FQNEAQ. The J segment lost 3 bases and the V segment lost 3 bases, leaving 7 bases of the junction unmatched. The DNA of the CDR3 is TGTGCCAGCAGCTTGACACGGACAGGGCGCTACGAGCAGTACTTC. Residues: CASSLTRTGRYEQYF.

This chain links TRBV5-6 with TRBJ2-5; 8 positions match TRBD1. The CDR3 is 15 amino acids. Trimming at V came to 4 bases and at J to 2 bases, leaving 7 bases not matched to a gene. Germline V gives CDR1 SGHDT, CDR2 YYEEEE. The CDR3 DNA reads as TGTGCCAGCAGCCTTATAGGACAGGGTCAAGAGACCCAGTACTTC. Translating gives CASSLIGQGQETQYF. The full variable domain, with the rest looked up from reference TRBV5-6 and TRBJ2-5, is DAGVTQSPTHLIKTRGQQVTLRCSPKSGHDTVSWYQQALGQGPQFIFQYYEEEERQRGNFPDRFSGHQFPNYSSELNVNALLLGDSALYLCASSLIGQGQETQYFGPGTRLLVL.

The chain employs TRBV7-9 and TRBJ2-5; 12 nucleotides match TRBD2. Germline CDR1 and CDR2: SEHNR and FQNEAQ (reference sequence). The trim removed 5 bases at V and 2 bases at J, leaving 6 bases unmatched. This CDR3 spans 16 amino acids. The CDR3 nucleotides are TGTGCCAGCAGCGCCCCTAGCGGGGGGGGTCAAGAGACCCAGTACTTC. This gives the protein CASSAPSGGGQETQYF. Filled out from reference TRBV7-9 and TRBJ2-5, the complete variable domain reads DTGVSQNPRHKITKRGQNVTFRCDPISEHNRLYWYRQTLGQGPEFLTYFQNEAQLEKSRLLSDRFSAERPKGSFSTLEIQRTEQGDSAMYLCASSAPSGGGQETQYFGPGTRLLVL.